This is a list of T cell receptor beta chains from one sample in a study of blood T cell repertoires in COVID-19. Libraries were prepared by immunoSEQ multiplex PCR; TCRdb keeps only in-frame clonotypes and omits some of them. The sample holds roughly 100,000 clones, about nine tenths seen once. The specimen was peripheral blood. The receptor set was obtained from a man aged 18 to 29 with acute or convalescent COVID-19. The CDR3 runs from the conserved cysteine through the conserved F or W. D genes are given only for firm matches. Clone size appears in some rows only: once, few, many, or a class for an expanded clone.

NA	TRBV18	TRBJ2-7	TRBD2	CASSPPSSGRRGEQYF	TGTGCCAGCTCACCACCGAGTAGCGGGAGGCGTGGCGAGCAGTACTTC
few	TRBV19	TRBJ1-1	NA	CASNGGQLMNTEAFF	TGTGCCAGTAACGGCGGACAGCTGATGAACACTGAAGCTTTCTTT
NA	TRBV5-6	TRBJ2-7	NA	CASSLEELDRTASYEQYF	TGTGCCAGCAGCTTGGAAGAGTTGGACCGGACAGCCTCCTACGAGCAGTACTTC
NA	TRBV27	TRBJ1-2	NA	CASTPGGNYGYTF	TGTGCCAGCACCCCGGGGGGCAACTATGGCTACACCTTC
NA	TRBV6-5	TRBJ1-1	NA	CASGTPLVAFF	TGTGCCAGTGGGACACCGCTTGTAGCTTTCTTT
NA	TRBV13	TRBJ1-5	TRBD1	CASSLGGTGNQPQHF	TGTGCCAGCAGCTTAGGCGGGACAGGGAATCAGCCCCAGCATTTT
NA	TRBV4-1	TRBJ2-5	TRBD1	CASSQDGTEETQYF	TGCGCCAGCAGCCAAGACGGGACAGAAGAGACCCAGTACTTC
NA	TRBV2	TRBJ2-3	TRBD2	CASSAGGNADTQYF	TGTGCCAGCAGTGCGGGGGGTAACGCAGATACGCAGTATTTT
NA	TRBV14	TRBJ1-1	NA	CASSQDTRGRGAFF	TGTGCCAGCAGCCAAGATACGAGGGGTAGGGGGGCTTTCTTT
NA	TRBV15	TRBJ1-5	TRBD1	CATSPGTASNQPQHF	TGTGCCACCAGTCCCGGGACAGCTAGCAATCAGCCCCAGCATTTT
NA	TRBV6-1	TRBJ2-3	TRBD2	CASSETTSATDTQYF	TGTGCCAGCAGTGAGACGACTAGCGCAACAGATACGCAGTATTTT
NA	TRBV5-8	TRBJ1-4	NA	CASSLEPGAATNEKLFF	TGTGCCAGCAGCTTGGAACCAGGGGCTGCAACTAATGAAAAACTGTTTTTT
NA	TRBV5-1	TRBJ2-1	NA	CASSLGGRTHNEQFF	TGCGCCAGCAGCTTGGGAGGGAGAACCCACAATGAGCAGTTCTTC
NA	TRBV27	TRBJ1-5	TRBD1	CASSSGQGSPYSQPQHF	TGTGCCAGCAGTTCGGGACAGGGGAGCCCCTACAGTCAGCCCCAGCATTTT
NA	TRBV2	TRBJ1-2	NA	CASSELFKTDPGYTF	TGTGCCAGCAGTGAACTTTTCAAGACAGATCCCGGCTACACCTTC
once	TRBV5-5	TRBJ1-2	NA	CASSHPWGQGDGYTF	TGTGCCAGCAGCCACCCTTGGGGGCAGGGCGATGGCTACACCTTC
NA	TRBV9	TRBJ1-5	NA	CASSVGGQFNQPQHF	TGTGCCAGCAGCGTAGGTGGGCAGTTCAATCAGCCCCAGCATTTT
NA	TRBV5-5	TRBJ2-2	NA	CASSLVRLSRELFF	TGTGCCAGCAGCTTAGTCAGGCTAAGTAGGGAGCTGTTTTTT
NA	TRBV10-2	TRBJ2-2	TRBD2	CASGLAGGGSTGELFF	TGCGCCAGCGGTCTAGCGGGAGGGGGGAGCACCGGGGAGCTGTTTTTT
NA	TRBV5-1	TRBJ2-2	TRBD2	CASSFDRLAPGELFF	TGCGCCAGCAGCTTCGACCGACTAGCCCCCGGGGAGCTGTTTTTT
NA	TRBV24-1	TRBJ1-1	TRBD1	CATSPGQGFAEAFF	TGTGCCACCAGCCCGGGACAGGGGTTCGCTGAAGCTTTCTTT
NA	TRBV27	TRBJ2-1	TRBD2	CASSPLSGNVHNEQFF	TGTGCCAGCAGTCCCCTGAGCGGGAATGTCCACAATGAGCAGTTCTTC
NA	TRBV5-5	TRBJ1-5	NA	CASSLTDYSNQPQHF	TGTGCCAGCAGCTTGACAGATTATAGCAATCAGCCCCAGCATTTT
NA	TRBV21-1	TRBJ1-5	NA	CASSKDLAREQPQHF	TGTGCCAGCAGCAAGGACCTGGCGAGGGAACAGCCCCAGCATTTT
NA	TRBV28	TRBJ2-1	NA	CASSLVGVAYNEQFF	TGTGCCAGCAGTTTAGTGGGAGTTGCCTACAATGAGCAGTTCTTC
NA	TRBV6-6	TRBJ1-6	NA	CASSYREGDSPLHF	TGTGCCAGCAGTTACCGAGAGGGCGATTCACCCCTCCACTTT
NA	TRBV5-6	TRBJ1-4	NA	CASSPGHFNEKLFF	TGTGCCAGCAGCCCCGGACACTTTAATGAAAAACTGTTTTTT
NA	TRBV19	TRBJ1-1	NA	CASSFTMNTEAFF	TGTGCCAGTAGTTTTACAATGAACACTGAAGCTTTCTTT